The 14 T cell receptor beta chains in this list originate from one sample, sequenced in a study of response to subunit inactivated influenza vaccine. One entry per CDR3 protein results from TCRdb running MiXCR on the RT-PCR reads. This sample carries hundreds of thousands of distinct CDR3 sequences, approximately 12% of them seen once, and the ten largest clones take 13%. Sample: PBMCs from blood, taken 40 to 50 days after vaccination. The source of these receptors is a man aged 45-60 years who received an inactivated influenza vaccine.

There are many counts of this clonotype. The chain is built from TRBV7-2 and TRBJ2-3; tentatively, D is TRBD1 (5 bases). This CDR3 region has 16 residues. The V end was cut by 5 bases, the J end by 4 bases, with 19 bases between. Germline assignment: CDR1 SGHTA and CDR2 FQGNSA. CDR3 coding DNA: TGTGCCAGCAGCCTAGTATATTTAGGGGCGGCAGATACGCAGTATTTT. Protein sequence: CASSLVYLGAADTQYF.

As DNA, the CDR3 is TGTGCCAGCAGCTTAGAGACCGGCTTTGGAGCGGGTACGCAGTATTTT. The encoded protein is CASSLETGFGAGTQYF. The chain joins TRBV7-2 to TRBJ2-3, with D tentatively TRBD2 (6 bases). This CDR3 contains 16 residues. Germline assignment: CDR1 SGHTA and CDR2 FQGNSA. Trimming left V 1 base short and J 8 bases short, with 19 bases between.

The CDR3 spells CAIVASPYTDTQYF. The CDR3 DNA follows: TGTGCCATCGTGGCCAGCCCCTACACAGATACGCAGTATTTT. V usage is TRBV10-3 and J usage is TRBJ2-3; D ambiguous. The CDR3 has 14 amino acids. Germline CDR1 ENHRY, CDR2 SYGVKD. Trimming cost V 8 bases and J 2 bases, with 14 bases left between them.

This rearrangement joins TRBV5-6 to TRBJ2-6; either TRBD1 or TRBD2 may supply D (6 bases each). V was cut by 4 bases and J by 1 base, with 18 bases left in between. This CDR3 region has 18 residues. Germline assignment: CDR1 SGHDT and CDR2 YYEEEE. The CDR3 nucleotides read TGTGCCAGCAGCAACCTACAGGGCGGGGTGTCTGGGGCCAACGTCCTGACTTTC. Translation gives CASSNLQGGVSGANVLTF.

This clonotype was detected many times. The rearrangement links TRBV9 to TRBJ2-1; D may be TRBD2 (6 bases). The germline V gene has CDR1 SGDLS and CDR2 YYNGEE. Trimming stripped 0 bases from V and 12 bases from J, with 10 bases between. The CDR3 is 12 amino acids. As DNA, the CDR3 is TGTGCCAGCAGCGTAGGTTGGGAGGCGCAGTTCTTC. Translated, it gives CASSVGWEAQFF.

V is TRBV6-2 or TRBV6-3 and J is TRBJ2-1; weak D call: TRBD1 (5 bases). The CDR3 has 16 amino acids. Per germline, CDR1 MNHEY and CDR2 SVGEGT. V lost 0 bases, J lost 6 bases, and 15 bases lay in between. The CDR3 DNA is TGTGCCAGCAGTTACTCACGGTTGGCAGGGTTCAATGAGCAGTTCTTC. Translating it yields CASSYSRLAGFNEQFF.

The chain couples TRBV14 to TRBJ2-7, with D possibly TRBD1 on 6 matching bases. Germline CDR1 SGHDN, CDR2 FVKESK. This CDR3 has 15 residues. Trimming removed 0 bases from V and 3 bases from J, with 12 bases in between. The CDR3: CASSQDWNRVYEQYF. As DNA, the CDR3 is TGTGCCAGCAGCCAAGATTGGAACAGGGTCTACGAGCAGTACTTC.

This chain connects TRBV11-2 to TRBJ2-7, with TRBD1 matching 9 bases. The CDR3 is made up of 15 amino acids. V lost 1 base, J lost 6 bases, and 7 bases stayed unmatched. The germline gives CDR1 SGHAT, CDR2 FQNNGV. The CDR3 region is CASSLVADRGIEQYF. The DNA for the CDR3 is TGTGCCAGCAGCTTAGTAGCGGACAGGGGAATCGAGCAGTACTTC.

The chain recombines TRBV28 with TRBJ2-1; the match to TRBD2 covers 10 bases. Germline V gene data show CDR1 as MDHEN and CDR2 as SYDVKM. The CDR3 sequence is 16 residues long. V lost 6 bases, J lost 3 bases, and 8 bases stayed unmatched. The CDR3 region has the DNA TGTGCCAGCAGCGGTGGACTAGCGGACCACTACAATGAGCAGTTCTTC. Encoded protein: CASSGGLADHYNEQFF.

This clonotype was detected ten times or more. The chain is built from TRBV10-3 and TRBJ2-7; D is unclear. This CDR3 is 16 amino acids long. Per germline, CDR1 ENHRY and CDR2 SYGVKD. Deletions cut 3 bases from V and 0 bases from J, with 15 bases between. CDR3 coding DNA: TGTGCCATCAGTGACCCCGTGGGTTCTTACTCCTACGAGCAGTACTTC. It translates to CAISDPVGSYSYEQYF.

This clonotype was recorded at least ten times. The gene calls are TRBV20-1 and TRBJ2-7; 14 bases fit TRBD2. V dropped 5 bases and J dropped 3; count of bases not matched to a gene: 3. The CDR3 is made up of 14 amino acids. CDR1 is DFQATT and CDR2 is SNEGSKA in the germline V gene (reference sequence). Here the CDR3 DNA reads TGCAGTGCTCCGGGACTAGCGGGGGACTACGAGCAGTACTTC. This translates into CSAPGLAGDYEQYF.

The sample holds a few counts of this clonotype. The rearrangement uses TRBV5-1 and TRBJ2-7; TRBD2 aligns across 9 bases. V lost 0 bases, J lost 3 bases, and 4 bases stayed unmatched. Germline CDR1 SGHRS, CDR2 YFSETQ. The CDR3 sequence is 15 residues long. The CDR3 nucleotides are TGCGCCAGCAGCTTGGGGGTAGCGGGGGACTACGAGCAGTACTTC. Its protein product is CASSLGVAGDYEQYF.

This clonotype was counted at least ten times. The chain recombines TRBV20-1 with TRBJ2-5, with D perhaps matching TRBD2 (5 bases). V was cut by 4 bases and J by 1 base, with 13 bases left in between. The CDR3 is 14 amino acids. Germline V lookup: CDR1 DFQATT, CDR2 SNEGSKA (reference sequence). The CDR3 nucleotides are TGCAGTGCTACCCGACCGGGAACCCAAGAGACCCAGTACTTC. This sequence encodes CSATRPGTQETQYF.

V and J are TRBV4-3 and TRBJ1-6; D unresolved. The CDR3 runs to 14 residues. Germline CDR1 reads LGHNA; CDR2 reads YSLEER. The V end was cut by 0 bases, the J end by 6 bases, with 6 bases between. The CDR3 sequence: CASSQELFNSPLHF. The CDR3, as DNA: TGCGCCAGCAGCCAAGAACTGTTTAATTCACCCCTCCACTTT.